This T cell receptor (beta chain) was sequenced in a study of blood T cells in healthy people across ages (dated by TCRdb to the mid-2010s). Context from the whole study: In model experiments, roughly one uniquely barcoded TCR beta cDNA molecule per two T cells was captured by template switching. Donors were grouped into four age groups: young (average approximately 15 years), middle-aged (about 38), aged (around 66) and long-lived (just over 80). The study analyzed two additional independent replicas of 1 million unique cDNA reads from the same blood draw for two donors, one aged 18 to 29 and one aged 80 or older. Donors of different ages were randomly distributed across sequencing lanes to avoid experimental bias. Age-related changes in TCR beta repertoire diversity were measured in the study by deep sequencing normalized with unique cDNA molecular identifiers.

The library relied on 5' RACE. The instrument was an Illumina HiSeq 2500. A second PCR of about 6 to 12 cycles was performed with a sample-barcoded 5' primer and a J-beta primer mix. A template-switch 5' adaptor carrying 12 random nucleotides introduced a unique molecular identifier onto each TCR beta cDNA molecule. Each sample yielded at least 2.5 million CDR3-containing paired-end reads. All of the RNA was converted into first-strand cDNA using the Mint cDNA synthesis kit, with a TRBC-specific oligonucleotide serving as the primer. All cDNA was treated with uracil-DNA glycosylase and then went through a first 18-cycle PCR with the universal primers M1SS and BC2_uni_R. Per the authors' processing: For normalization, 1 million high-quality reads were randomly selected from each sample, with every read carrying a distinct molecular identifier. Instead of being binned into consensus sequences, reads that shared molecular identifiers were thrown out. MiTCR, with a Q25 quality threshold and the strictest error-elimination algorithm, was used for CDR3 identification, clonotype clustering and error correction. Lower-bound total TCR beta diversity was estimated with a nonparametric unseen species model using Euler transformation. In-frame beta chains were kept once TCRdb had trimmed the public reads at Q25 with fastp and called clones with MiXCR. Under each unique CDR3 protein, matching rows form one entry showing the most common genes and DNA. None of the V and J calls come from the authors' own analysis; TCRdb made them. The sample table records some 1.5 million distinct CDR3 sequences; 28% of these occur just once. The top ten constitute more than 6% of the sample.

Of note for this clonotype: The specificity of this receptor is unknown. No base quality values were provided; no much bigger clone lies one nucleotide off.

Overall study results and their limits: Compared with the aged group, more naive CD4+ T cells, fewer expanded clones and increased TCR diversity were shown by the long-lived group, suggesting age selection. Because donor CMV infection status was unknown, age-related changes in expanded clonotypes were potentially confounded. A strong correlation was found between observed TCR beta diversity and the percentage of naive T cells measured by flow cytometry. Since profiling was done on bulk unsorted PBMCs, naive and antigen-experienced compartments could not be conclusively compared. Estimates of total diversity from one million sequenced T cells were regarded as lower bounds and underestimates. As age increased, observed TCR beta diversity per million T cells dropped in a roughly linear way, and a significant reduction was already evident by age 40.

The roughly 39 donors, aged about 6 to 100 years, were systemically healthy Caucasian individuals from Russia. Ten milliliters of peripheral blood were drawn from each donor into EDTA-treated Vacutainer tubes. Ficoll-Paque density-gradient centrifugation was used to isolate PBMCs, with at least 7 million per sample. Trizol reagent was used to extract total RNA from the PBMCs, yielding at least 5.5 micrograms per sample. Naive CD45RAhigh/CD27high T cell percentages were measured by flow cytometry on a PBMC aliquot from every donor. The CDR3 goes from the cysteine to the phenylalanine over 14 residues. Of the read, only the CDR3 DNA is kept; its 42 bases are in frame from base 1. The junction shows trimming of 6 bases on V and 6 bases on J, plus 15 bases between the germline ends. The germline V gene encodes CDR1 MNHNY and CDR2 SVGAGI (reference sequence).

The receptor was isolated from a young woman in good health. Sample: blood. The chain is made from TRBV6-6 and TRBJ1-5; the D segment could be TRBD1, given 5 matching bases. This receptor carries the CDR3 CASRATEQGQPQHF. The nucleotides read TGTGCCAGCAGGGCGACGGAGCAGGGTCAGCCCCAGCATTTT.